This T cell receptor beta chain was captured in a study of T-cell memory formation after mild COVID-19. Study background: Each donor largely had its own TCR clusters.

MiXCR, applied by TCRdb to the 5' RACE reads, yields one record per CDR3 protein. This sample has 150,000 to 200,000 distinct CDR3 sequences, with roughly 10% found just once. In regard to this clonotype: The antigen is unknown.

Whole-study findings and limits: Cross-reactive memory seemingly joined, as some responding clones were found in pre-infection memory.

The sequence was obtained from a young man who had mild COVID-19 (a few samples of this study predate the infection). Cell type and time point are not known. Input material: PBMCs or a T cell subset sorted from them (not recorded which).

The CDR3 reads CASSEAGEISTDTQYF. DNA for the CDR3: TGTGCCAGCAGTGAAGCAGGGGAGATATCCACAGATACGCAGTATTTT. The rearrangement joins TRBV6-1 to TRBJ2-3; either TRBD1 or TRBD2 may fit D (5 bases each). CDR3 length: 16 amino acids. The germline gives CDR1 MNHNS, CDR2 SASEGT. The ends were cut back, 0 bases at V and 2 bases at J, with 12 bases in the middle.